These 22 T cell receptor beta chains came from one sample sequenced in a study of human T cells and chemical hapten exposure. TCRdb redid the calling of the 5' RACE reads with MiXCR, one entry per CDR3 protein. The data show more than 140,000 distinct CDR3 sequences, 4.1% seen once. The starting material, unfractionated whole blood, was used for total RNA extraction. Receptor source: a female donor in good health.

This clonotype was seen many times. The genes are TRBV6-1 and TRBJ2-3; 13 nucleotides align to TRBD2. The J segment lost 0 bases and the V segment lost 10 bases, leaving 4 bases of the junction unmatched. CDR3 length: 15 amino acids. Germline CDR1 and CDR2: MNHNS and SASEGT. The chain's CDR3 is CATGTSGVSTDTQYF. DNA for the CDR3: TGTGCCACCGGGACTAGCGGGGTTAGCACAGATACGCAGTATTTT.

This clonotype was seen a few times. V is TRBV4-3 and J is TRBJ2-3, with 8 bases identical to TRBD2. Germline loops: CDR1 LGHNA, CDR2 YSLEER. The CDR3 runs to 18 residues. V shed 0 bases, J shed 4 bases, and the junction held 12 bases outside the gene matches. CDR3 region: CASSQDPPGGGAPDTQYF. CDR3 nucleotides: TGCGCCAGCAGCCAAGATCCCCCCGGGGGGGGGGCCCCAGATACGCAGTATTTT.

This clonotype was seen repeatedly, ten times or more. CDR3: CASSLGSTYGYTF. The CDR3 nucleotides read TGTGCCAGCAGCTTAGGCAGTACCTATGGCTACACCTTC. The chain links TRBV7-2 to TRBJ1-2; D ambiguous. Trimming stripped 1 base from V and 4 bases from J, with 7 bases between. The CDR3 has 13 residues. The V gene's germline CDR1 is SGHTA and CDR2 FQGNSA.

This clonotype was detected many times. This chain uses TRBV14 with TRBJ2-1, with D unresolved. V was clipped by 9 bases and J by 3 bases, with 3 bases between them. This CDR3 spans 10 amino acids. Germline V lookup: CDR1 SGHDN, CDR2 FVKESK. CDR3 in DNA: TGTGCCAGTTTCTACAATGAGCAGTTCTTC. It translates to CASFYNEQFF.

A few counts support this clonotype. The chain is built from TRBV14 and TRBJ2-7; D unresolved. Germline V gene sequence: CDR1 SGHDN, CDR2 FVKESK. CDR3 length equals 14 residues. Deletions cut 3 bases from V and 4 bases from J, with 13 bases between. CDR3 nucleotides: TGTGCCAGCAGCCAGGGCAGTCTAGGGTACGAGCAGTACTTC. Protein sequence: CASSQGSLGYEQYF. Full variable domain (remainder filled in from reference TRBV14 and TRBJ2-7): EAGVTQFPSHSVIEKGQTVTLRCDPISGHDNLYWYRRVMGKEIKFLLHFVKESKQDESGMPNNRFLAERTGGTYSTLKVQPAELEDSGVYFCASSQGSLGYEQYFGPGTRLTVT.

This clonotype turned up a few times. The chain has TRBV6-1 and TRBJ2-6; 7 nucleotides line up with TRBD1. Germline lookup yields CDR1 MNHNS and CDR2 SASEGT. V lost 3 bases and J lost 4; bases outside the gene matches: 3. This CDR3 contains 15 residues. The CDR3 nucleotides read TGTGCCAGCAGTGACACAGGGGTAGGGGCCAACGTCCTGACTTTC. Translating it yields CASSDTGVGANVLTF.

About this clonotype: A much larger clone lies a single base off, so this may be a read error. The chain uses TRBV11-2 and TRBJ2-7; no definite D call. The length of the CDR3 is 12 residues. Deletions cut 9 bases from V and 5 bases from J, with 14 bases between. Per germline, CDR1 SGHAT and CDR2 FQNNGV. CDR3 residues: CASKDGSDEQYF. The CDR3 DNA reads as TGTGCCAGTAAGGACGGATCCGACGAGCAGTACTTC.

This clonotype was detected many times. The J gene is TRBJ2-4, the V gene TRBV7-9; 10 bases agree with TRBD1. V dropped 0 bases and J dropped 10; count of bases not matched to a gene: 3. Germline loops: CDR1 SEHNR, CDR2 FQNEAQ (reference sequence). This CDR3 comprises 14 residues. The CDR3 coding sequence is TGTGCCAGCAGCTTAGCGGGACAGGGGTATATTCAGTACTTC. It translates to CASSLAGQGYIQYF.

This clonotype was observed at least ten times. V usage is TRBV4-3 and J usage is TRBJ1-1; 7 bases line up with TRBD1. Germline CDR1 LGHNA, CDR2 YSLEER. V gave up 0 bases and J gave up 4 bases; unmatched junction bases: 8. There are 16 residues in the CDR3. The CDR3 DNA follows: TGCGCCAGCAGCCAAGATGACCGGACAGGCGGCACTGAAGCTTTCTTT. Translating gives CASSQDDRTGGTEAFF.

A remark on this clonotype: This may stem from a read error, because a much larger clone lies one nucleotide away. V is TRBV6-2 or TRBV6-3 and J is TRBJ2-2; 9 nucleotides line up with TRBD1. Germline V lookup: CDR1 MNHEY, CDR2 SVGEGT. The CDR3 has 14 amino acids. The DNA for the CDR3 is TGTGCCAGCAAGGGGGACAGGGACACCGGGGAGCTGATTTTT. Amino acids: CASKGDRDTGELIF.

This clonotype was seen repeatedly, ten times or more. CDR3 nucleotides: TGTGCCAGCTCACCAGGCCAGATTAAACCAACTGTCTCTGGGGCCAACGTCCTGACTTTC. Protein sequence: CASSPGQIKPTVSGANVLTF. The gene calls are TRBV18 and TRBJ2-6; the D is unclear. V lost 2 bases, J lost 0 bases, and 20 bases lay in between. The CDR3 contains 20 residues. Germline lookup yields CDR1 KGHSH and CDR2 LQKENI.

The DNA for the CDR3 is TGTGCCACCAGGGGCAGGGTCCGTGAAAAACTGTTTTTT. This codes for CATRGRVREKLFF. J is TRBJ1-4 and V is TRBV15; TRBD1 is a possible D gene (5 bases). The ends were cut back, 6 bases at V and 7 bases at J, with 12 bases in the middle. The CDR3 totals 13 residues. Germline V lookup: CDR1 LNHNV, CDR2 YYDKDF (reference sequence).

At least ten counts were recorded for this clonotype. DNA of the CDR3: TGTGCCAGCAGTTTGGGCCCGTCATCAGGGGGTCCTGGTGAGACCCAGTACTTC. Translating gives CASSLGPSSGGPGETQYF. The genes are TRBV28 and TRBJ2-5; 7 bases map to TRBD1. The CDR3 extends over 18 amino acids. J lost 5 bases, V lost 3 bases, and 18 bases had no gene match. Germline values: CDR1 MDHEN, CDR2 SYDVKM.

This clonotype was counted many times. This sequence joins TRBV15 and TRBJ1-4; D is unresolved. The CDR3 is 14 amino acids. Germline V gene sequence: CDR1 LNHNV, CDR2 YYDKDF (reference sequence). V was clipped by 5 bases and J by 2 bases, with 9 bases between them. In nucleotides, the CDR3 is TGTGCCACCAGCCGAAGCCCGACTAATGAAAAACTGTTTTTT. This sequence encodes CATSRSPTNEKLFF.

As for this clonotype: A much larger clone lies a single base off, so this may be a read error. The chain couples TRBV6-1 to TRBJ1-1, with D maybe TRBD1 (6 bases). V lost 4 bases, J lost 6 bases, and 15 bases lay in between. This CDR3 has 14 amino acids. Germline V gene sequence: CDR1 MNHNS, CDR2 SASEGT. DNA of the CDR3: TGTGCCAGCAGTGGAGGGGATGGGGGCTCTGAAGCTTTCTTT. It is translated as CASSGGDGGSEAFF.

In this sample, this clonotype turned up many times. The chain links TRBV27 to TRBJ1-1; D may be TRBD1 (6 bases). The length of the CDR3 is 14 residues. V shed 5 bases and J shed 4 bases, with 14 bases lying between them. Germline loops: CDR1 MNHEY, CDR2 SMNVEV (reference sequence). CDR3 loop: CASSPRQALTEAFF. In nucleotides, the CDR3 is TGTGCCAGCAGTCCTAGACAGGCGCTCACTGAAGCTTTCTTT.

Ten or more counts support this clonotype. V usage is TRBV5-1 and J usage is TRBJ2-3; 12 nucleotides agree with TRBD2. V shed 3 bases, J shed 4 bases, and the junction held 3 bases outside the gene matches. This CDR3 spans 15 amino acids. The V gene's germline CDR1 is SGHRS and CDR2 YFSETQ. CDR3 region: CASSSGTSGSDTQYF. The CDR3 DNA reads TGCGCCAGCAGCTCCGGGACTAGCGGGTCAGATACGCAGTATTTT.

This clonotype occurred many times. The V call is TRBV6-5, the J call TRBJ2-7; TRBD2 matches 7 bases. The CDR3 totals 18 residues. The V and J ends lost 5 bases and 0 bases, in that order; junction bases with no gene match: 16. The germline CDR1 and CDR2 sequences are MNHEY and SVGAGI. CDR3 loop: CASSPTHLTGGGSYEQYF. The CDR3 bases are TGTGCCAGCAGTCCCACGCACCTCACAGGCGGGGGCTCCTACGAGCAGTACTTC.

The table lists this clonotype with many counts. The rearrangement joins TRBV20-1 to TRBJ2-3; TRBD1 aligns across 9 bases. Losses at the gene ends were 0 bases for V and 4 bases for J; bases not matched to a gene: 23. From germline, CDR1 is DFQATT and CDR2 SNEGSKA (reference sequence). The CDR3 runs 21 residues. CDR3 sequence: CSAREELRDRDPRTLADTQYF. The CDR3 nucleotides read TGCAGTGCTAGAGAAGAACTCCGGGACAGGGACCCGCGGACGTTGGCAGATACGCAGTATTTT.

This clonotype was recorded a few times. The chain combines TRBV7-3 with TRBJ2-1, with 10 bases aligning to TRBD2. After removal of 1 base from V and 12 bases from J, the junction contained 24 bases not matched to a gene. CDR3 size: 20 residues. From germline, CDR1 is SGHTA and CDR2 FQGTGA. CDR3 region: CASSLNPPLSPSGGLGRQFF. CDR3 sequence (DNA): TGTGCCAGCAGCTTAAATCCACCACTTTCTCCTAGCGGGGGCCTGGGTCGGCAGTTCTTC.

In this sample, this clonotype turned up many times. This sequence joins TRBV20-1 and TRBJ1-4; D is uncertain. Per the germline V gene, CDR1 is DFQATT and CDR2 is SNEGSKA (reference sequence). The CDR3 runs 10 residues. The V gene lost 2 bases and the J gene lost 10 bases, with 5 bases spanning the gap. This CDR3 is CSARRGKLFF. DNA for the CDR3: TGCAGTGCTAGACGGGGAAAACTGTTTTTT.

This rearrangement joins TRBV9 to TRBJ1-6, with TRBD1 matching 7 bases. CDR3 length equals 15 residues. Germline V gives CDR1 SGDLS, CDR2 YYNGEE. J gave up 8 bases and V 3 bases, and 8 bases lay outside the gene matches. The CDR3 nucleotides are TGTGCCAGCAGCGGGGGTCAGGGGGGACATTCACCCCTCCACTTT. Protein product: CASSGGQGGHSPLHF.